What follows are 21 T cell receptor beta chains derived from one specimen sequenced in a study of PD-1 blockade in classical Hodgkin lymphoma. Each patient relapsed following autologous stem cell transplantation, and prior brentuximab vedotin exposure differed. The method was immunoSEQ multiplex PCR; TCRdb's version includes in-frame clones alone and lacks a portion of them. The repertoire includes under 30,000 clones, under 70% of them detected once, and about 15% sits in the top ten. The sample consisted of peripheral blood mononuclear cells (PBMCs), taken before the second cycle of nivolumab. The receptors here all came from a human donor with classical Hodgkin lymphoma.

This clone was picked up one time. The chain has TRBV7-2 and TRBJ2-2, with D uncertain. Deletions cut 4 bases from V and 1 base from J, with 10 bases between. The CDR3 is 15 residues long. Germline loops: CDR1 SGHTA, CDR2 FQGNSA. The CDR3, as DNA: TGTGCCAGCAGCTCAGACGGATGGAACACCGGGGAGCTGTTTTTT. This sequence encodes CASSSDGWNTGELFF.

This clone was seen once. The chain couples TRBV4-1 to TRBJ1-5, with 10 bases fitting TRBD1. V dropped 3 bases and J dropped 3; count of bases not matched to a gene: 5. The CDR3 runs to 16 residues. CDR1 is MGHRA, CDR2 YSYEKL, per germline. In DNA form, the CDR3 reads TGCGCCAGCAGCCAGTTGGACAGGGGGTACAATCAGCCCCAGCATTTT. It yields the protein CASSQLDRGYNQPQHF.

This clone was recorded only once. The chain couples TRBV6-5 to TRBJ2-5; D might be TRBD1 or TRBD2, each matching 6 bases. The V gene's germline CDR1 is MNHEY and CDR2 SVGAGI. The CDR3 loop spans 14 amino acids. Trimming pared 6 bases from V and 2 bases from J, leaving 13 bases between. CDR3 in amino acids: CASSEQGGQETQYF. Written as DNA, the CDR3 is TGTGCCAGCAGCGAACAGGGAGGACAAGAGACCCAGTACTTC.

This clone was seen at least ten times. This chain uses TRBV5-4 with TRBJ2-7; 8 bases match TRBD1. With 5 bases clipped from V and 4 bases from J, the junction kept 8 bases outside the gene matches. The CDR3 has 14 residues. Germline CDR1 is SGHNT and CDR2 is YYREEE (reference sequence). CDR3 amino acids: CASRTGTGFYEQYF. The DNA for the CDR3 is TGTGCCAGCAGGACCGGGACAGGCTTTTACGAGCAGTACTTC.

The chain couples TRBV5-1 to TRBJ2-6; no clear D. The CDR3 is 15 amino acids. CDR1 SGHRS and CDR2 YFSETQ come from the germline V gene. Trimming cost V 2 bases and J 1 base, with 7 bases left between them. CDR3 loop: CASSFTVSGANVLTF. The DNA for the CDR3 is TGCGCCAGCAGCTTCACCGTATCTGGGGCCAACGTCCTGACTTTC.

The rearrangement links TRBV2 to TRBJ2-3, with TRBD1 matching over 7 bases. The CDR3 runs 14 residues. CDR1 SNHLY and CDR2 FYNNEI come from the germline V gene. Losses at the gene ends were 6 bases for V and 3 bases for J; bases not matched to a gene: 6. CDR3 region: CASSTSRGTDTQYF. DNA for the CDR3: TGTGCCAGCAGCACTTCCAGGGGGACAGATACGCAGTATTTT. The whole variable domain, filled in from reference TRBV2 and TRBJ2-3, reads EPEVTQTPSHQVTQMGQEVILRCVPISNHLYFYWYRQILGQKVEFLVSFYNNEISEKSEIFDDQFSVERPDGSNFTLKIRSTKLEDSAMYFCASSTSRGTDTQYFGPGTRLTVL.

This clone was counted a single time. CDR3 coding DNA: TGTGCCAGCAGGCCCGCGCCGGTTAGTGACAATGAGCAGTTCTTC. Translation gives CASRPAPVSDNEQFF. The rearrangement joins TRBV7-2 to TRBJ2-1, with D hard to call. This CDR3 has 15 residues. Trimming shortened V by 6 bases and J by 5 bases, and 17 bases separated the two germline ends. Germline-derived CDR1 and CDR2 are SGHTA and FQGNSA.

This chain links TRBV5-1 with TRBJ1-1, with TRBD1 matching 7 bases. V dropped 0 bases and J dropped 0; count of bases not matched to a gene: 2. The CDR3 covers 15 residues. Germline V CDR1 and CDR2: SGHRS, YFSETQ. This chain's CDR3 is CASSLEGAVNTEAFF. The CDR3 bases are TGCGCCAGCAGCTTGGAGGGGGCAGTGAACACTGAAGCTTTCTTT.

This clone was seen repeatedly, ten times or more. The chain joins TRBV6-6 to TRBJ2-2, with no clear D. The V gene lost 0 bases and the J gene lost 4 bases, with 6 bases spanning the gap. In germline, CDR1 is MNHNY, CDR2 SVGAGI (reference sequence). The CDR3 consists of 14 residues. The DNA of the CDR3 is TGTGCCAGCAGTTACTCGTTGGGCACCGGGGAGCTGTTTTTT. Translated, it gives CASSYSLGTGELFF.

The chain combines TRBV7-2 with TRBJ2-5; 11 bases match TRBD2. Trimming at V came to 1 base and at J to 2 bases, leaving 3 bases not matched to a gene. CDR3 length: 16 residues. CDR1 is SGHTA, CDR2 FQGNSA, per germline. Here the CDR3 reads CASSLGLAGTQETQYF. The CDR3 coding sequence is TGTGCCAGCAGCTTAGGACTAGCGGGGACACAAGAGACCCAGTACTTC.

The genes are TRBV25-1 and TRBJ1-4; no reliable D call. Trimming pared 1 base from V and 7 bases from J, leaving 10 bases between. Per the germline V gene, CDR1 is MGHDK and CDR2 is SYGVNS. The CDR3 has 14 amino acids. The CDR3 region is CASSESGSGEKLFF. CDR3 nucleotide sequence: TGTGCCAGCAGTGAATCCGGGTCGGGTGAAAAACTGTTTTTT.

V is TRBV12-5 and J is TRBJ2-6, with TRBD1 as a possible D gene (5 bases). Germline V gene lookup returns CDR1 LGHNT and CDR2 FRNRAP. The CDR3 spans 18 residues. Trimming took off 5 bases at V and 5 bases at J, with 22 bases between the two ends. CDR3 sequence (DNA): TGTGCTAGTGGTGCATGCTATGCAGGACAAAGTCGGGCCAACGTCCTGACTTTC. Translated: CASGACYAGQSRANVLTF.

The gene calls are TRBV2 and TRBJ2-5; 11 bases match TRBD2. The germline gives CDR1 SNHLY, CDR2 FYNNEI. The V and J ends lost 3 bases and 4 bases, in that order; junction bases with no gene match: 4. The CDR3 contains 15 residues. The CDR3 here is CASSDWTSGPETQYF. Written as DNA, the CDR3 is TGTGCCAGCAGTGATTGGACTAGCGGGCCAGAGACCCAGTACTTC.

The chain combines TRBV6-1 with TRBJ2-7, with 8 bases identical to TRBD1. The CDR3 is 14 amino acids. V was pared by 7 bases and J by 1 base, with 6 bases of the junction left unmatched. The germline gives CDR1 MNHNS, CDR2 SASEGT. CDR3 nucleotide sequence: TGTGCCAGCATCAGGGGGCGAGGTTCCTACGAGCAGTACTTC. Translated: CASIRGRGSYEQYF.

V usage is TRBV19 and J usage is TRBJ1-6; 10 nucleotides align to TRBD1. The V and J ends lost 3 bases and 1 base, in that order; junction bases with no gene match: 3. The CDR3 has 17 residues. Germline V gene lookup returns CDR1 LNHDA and CDR2 SQIVND (reference sequence). The CDR3 here is CASSMGQGWSYNSPLHF. As DNA, the CDR3 is TGTGCCAGTAGTATGGGACAGGGGTGGTCCTATAATTCACCCCTCCACTTT.

In its sample, this clone was seen a few times. The rearrangement links TRBV4-1 to TRBJ1-5, with 7 bases identical to TRBD1. With V trimmed by 0 bases and J by 3 bases, 5 bases remained unmatched. This CDR3 contains 16 residues. From germline, CDR1 is MGHRA and CDR2 YSYEKL. The CDR3 loop reads CASSQDSQGVNQPQHF. The CDR3 DNA is TGCGCCAGCAGCCAAGATTCCCAGGGGGTCAATCAGCCCCAGCATTTT.

This clone has a handful of counts. V usage is TRBV15 and J usage is TRBJ2-1; 12 positions match TRBD2. This CDR3 is 14 amino acids long. The germline V gene encodes CDR1 LNHNV and CDR2 YYDKDF (reference sequence). The trim removed 1 base at V and 9 bases at J, leaving 1 base unmatched. Here the CDR3 DNA reads TGTGCCACCAGCAGAGTGACTAGCGGGGGTGAGCAGTTCTTC. It codes for CATSRVTSGGEQFF.

The chain recombines TRBV2 with TRBJ1-1; a possible D gene is TRBD1 (5 bases). This CDR3 has 12 amino acids. CDR1 is SNHLY, CDR2 FYNNEI, per germline. V lost 5 bases to trimming and J lost 4 bases, with 8 bases between them. For the CDR3, the DNA is TGTGCCAGCAGTCGGGGGGTCACTGAAGCTTTCTTT. It translates to CASSRGVTEAFF.

CDR3 nucleotides: TGTGCCAGCAGTGTGGAGAAGTGGGTTAGCAATCAGCCCCAGCATTTT. Its translation: CASSVEKWVSNQPQHF. This chain connects TRBV6-1 to TRBJ1-5; D gene ambiguous. Germline V CDR1 and CDR2: MNHNS, SASEGT. CDR3 size: 16 residues. V shed 4 bases and J shed 0 bases, with 13 bases lying between them.

This clone was observed a few times. This chain links TRBV19 with TRBJ2-1, with TRBD2 matching 8 bases. From germline, CDR1 is LNHDA and CDR2 SQIVND (reference sequence). The CDR3 runs to 17 residues. V lost 6 bases and J lost 2; bases outside the gene matches: 12. DNA for the CDR3: TGTGCCAGTAGGAGAACCCTTAGCGGGGCGACCTACAATGAGCAGTTCTTC. This gives the protein CASRRTLSGATYNEQFF.

The chain carries TRBV2 and TRBJ1-1; D perhaps matches TRBD1 (5 bases). Trimming stripped 7 bases from V and 3 bases from J, with 12 bases between. This CDR3 contains 13 residues. Germline values: CDR1 SNHLY, CDR2 FYNNEI. CDR3 amino acids: CASNSGHDTEAFF. CDR3 coding DNA: TGTGCCAGCAACTCGGGGCATGACACTGAAGCTTTCTTT.